A selection of T cell receptor beta chains follows, all from one sample in a study of identical twins. One entry per CDR3 protein results from TCRdb running MiXCR on the 5' RACE reads. The sample consists of hundreds of thousands of distinct CDR3 sequences, less than 25% of them appearing once. These data also featured in a second study, about T cells expressing NK-cell markers.

Sequencing was carried out using CD4+ T cells sorted from blood. Source of these receptors: a woman aged 18-30 years in good health. CDR3s include the opening cysteine and the closing phenylalanine or tryptophan. The order of the fields is CDR3 length, V gene, D gene, clone size, J gene, CDR3 protein, CDR3 DNA. A D gene is named only where the DNA matches it firmly. Clone size appears in some rows only: once, few, many, or a class for an expanded clone.

length: 13
V: TRBV29-1
D: NA
size: NA
J: TRBJ2-3
CDR3: CSVERAGTDTQYF
DNA: TGCAGCGTTGAACGCGCGGGCACAGATACGCAGTATTTT

length: 14
V: TRBV6-5
D: NA
size: NA
J: TRBJ1-2
CDR3: CASSYFSGNYGYTF
DNA: TGTGCCAGCAGTTACTTCTCGGGTAACTATGGCTACACCTTC

length: 13
V: TRBV25-1
D: NA
size: few
J: TRBJ1-1
CDR3: CASSEVSGTKAFF
DNA: TGTGCCAGCAGTGAGGTATCCGGGACGAAAGCTTTCTTT

length: 13
V: TRBV20-1
D: TRBD1
size: few
J: TRBJ2-7
CDR3: CSASRDSQYEQYF
DNA: TGCAGTGCTAGCAGGGACAGCCAGTACGAGCAGTACTTC

length: 13
V: TRBV29-1
D: TRBD2
size: NA
J: TRBJ2-7
CDR3: CSVSSGRYNEQYF
DNA: TGCAGCGTAAGTAGCGGGAGGTACAACGAGCAGTACTTC

length: 15
V: TRBV6-2/TRBV6-3
D: NA
size: NA
J: TRBJ2-2
CDR3: CASSYRADAPGELFF
DNA: TGTGCCAGCAGTTACAGGGCAGACGCCCCCGGGGAGCTGTTTTTT

length: 17
V: TRBV27
D: NA
size: NA
J: TRBJ2-6
CDR3: CATTLQHRVNGANVLTF
DNA: TGTGCCACCACCTTACAACACAGGGTCAATGGGGCCAACGTCCTGACTTTC

length: 12
V: TRBV29-1
D: NA
size: few
J: TRBJ1-1
CDR3: CSVERGSTEAFF
DNA: TGCAGCGTTGAACGGGGTAGCACTGAAGCTTTCTTT

length: 13
V: TRBV12-3/TRBV12-4
D: NA
size: NA
J: TRBJ1-1
CDR3: CASTPQKQGEAFF
DNA: TGTGCCAGCACTCCCCAAAAACAGGGTGAAGCTTTCTTT

length: 14
V: TRBV25-1
D: NA
size: NA
J: TRBJ2-3
CDR3: CASSKPGGTDTQYF
DNA: TGTGCCAGCTCGAAGCCGGGGGGCACAGATACGCAGTATTTT

length: 15
V: TRBV7-9
D: NA
size: NA
J: TRBJ2-1
CDR3: CASSLNRGGNNEQFF
DNA: TGTGCCAGCAGCTTAAATCGGGGCGGGAACAATGAGCAGTTCTTC

length: 14
V: TRBV7-6
D: TRBD1
size: NA
J: TRBJ2-7
CDR3: CASSKDRVSYEQYF
DNA: TGTGCCAGCAGCAAGGACAGGGTCTCCTACGAGCAGTACTTC

length: 14
V: TRBV29-1
D: TRBD2
size: NA
J: TRBJ2-3
CDR3: CSVKSSGGAVTQYF
DNA: TGCAGCGTCAAATCTAGCGGGGGGGCCGTTACGCAGTATTTT

length: 12
V: TRBV7-6
D: NA
size: few
J: TRBJ1-2
CDR3: CASGGVNYGYTF
DNA: TGTGCCAGCGGCGGCGTTAACTATGGCTACACCTTC

length: 14
V: TRBV3-1
D: NA
size: NA
J: TRBJ2-7
CDR3: CASSQAAIFYEQYF
DNA: TGTGCCAGCAGCCAAGCGGCTATCTTCTACGAGCAGTACTTC

length: 15
V: TRBV20-1
D: NA
size: few
J: TRBJ2-3
CDR3: CSAERGAGGTDTQYF
DNA: TGCAGTGCGGAACGGGGGGCCGGGGGCACAGATACGCAGTATTTT

length: 13
V: TRBV28
D: NA
size: NA
J: TRBJ1-6
CDR3: CASSSATKSPLHF
DNA: TGTGCCAGCAGTTCCGCGACCAAATCACCCCTCCACTTT

length: 17
V: TRBV10-3
D: TRBD2
size: NA
J: TRBJ2-1
CDR3: CATFPTPLAGGLDEQFF
DNA: TGTGCCACCTTTCCGACCCCCTTAGCGGGGGGGCTCGATGAGCAGTTCTTC

length: 14
V: TRBV5-1
D: TRBD2
size: NA
J: TRBJ2-7
CDR3: CASSSRGGFYEQYF
DNA: TGCGCCAGCAGCTCACGCGGGGGGTTCTACGAGCAGTACTTC

length: 14
V: TRBV15
D: NA
size: few
J: TRBJ2-7
CDR3: CATSRDQGLNEQYF
DNA: TGTGCCACCAGCAGAGACCAGGGTCTCAACGAGCAGTACTTC

length: 11
V: TRBV29-1
D: TRBD1
size: few
J: TRBJ2-7
CDR3: CSVRQGGEQYF
DNA: TGCAGCGTTAGACAGGGCGGCGAGCAGTACTTC

length: 15
V: TRBV12-3/TRBV12-4
D: NA
size: NA
J: TRBJ2-1
CDR3: CASSPRPRGYNEQFF
DNA: TGTGCCAGCAGTCCGCGGCCGCGAGGTTACAATGAGCAGTTCTTC

length: 16
V: TRBV6-5
D: TRBD1
size: NA
J: TRBJ2-5
CDR3: CASSYSGGQGEETQYF
DNA: TGTGCCAGCAGTTACTCGGGGGGACAGGGGGAAGAGACCCAGTACTTC

length: 14
V: TRBV5-1
D: TRBD2
size: NA
J: TRBJ2-1
CDR3: CASTETSGGNEQFF
DNA: TGCGCCAGCACTGAGACTAGCGGGGGCAATGAGCAGTTCTTC

length: 13
V: TRBV18
D: TRBD1
size: few
J: TRBJ1-2
CDR3: CASSRQGGYGYTF
DNA: TGTGCCAGCTCACGACAGGGTGGCTATGGCTACACCTTC

length: 12
V: TRBV7-9
D: NA
size: NA
J: TRBJ1-2
CDR3: CASSQKGYGYTF
DNA: TGTGCCAGCAGCCAAAAGGGGTATGGCTACACCTTC

length: 15
V: TRBV10-3
D: TRBD2
size: NA
J: TRBJ2-1
CDR3: CAISVEVAGGAEQFF
DNA: TGTGCCATCAGTGTAGAAGTAGCGGGAGGGGCTGAGCAGTTCTTC

length: 14
V: TRBV5-1
D: NA
size: few
J: TRBJ1-1
CDR3: CASSFRPEHTEAFF
DNA: TGCGCCAGCAGTTTTCGCCCGGAGCACACTGAAGCTTTCTTT

length: 16
V: TRBV7-9
D: NA
size: NA
J: TRBJ2-1
CDR3: CASSFSRGRSYNEQFF
DNA: TGTGCCAGCAGCTTTTCCCGTGGCAGATCCTACAATGAGCAGTTCTTC

length: 15
V: TRBV20-1
D: NA
size: NA
J: TRBJ1-5
CDR3: CSARKSGYSNQPQHF
DNA: TGCAGTGCTAGAAAGTCAGGTTATAGCAATCAGCCCCAGCATTTT

length: 12
V: TRBV30
D: NA
size: NA
J: TRBJ1-2
CDR3: CAWSQRIGGYTF
DNA: TGTGCCTGGAGTCAAAGGATCGGTGGCTACACCTTC

length: 15
V: TRBV3-1
D: NA
size: few
J: TRBJ2-1
CDR3: CASSQPGEAYNEQFF
DNA: TGTGCCAGCAGCCAACCAGGGGAGGCCTACAATGAGCAGTTCTTC

length: 12
V: TRBV10-3
D: NA
size: NA
J: TRBJ2-7
CDR3: CAISFGGYEQYF
DNA: TGTGCCATCAGTTTCGGGGGATACGAGCAGTACTTC

length: 13
V: TRBV20-1
D: NA
size: NA
J: TRBJ1-2
CDR3: CSALGTPNYGYTF
DNA: TGCAGTGCCTTAGGGACACCTAACTATGGCTACACCTTC

length: 13
V: TRBV20-1
D: NA
size: many
J: TRBJ2-3
CDR3: CSAPRESTDTQYF
DNA: TGCAGTGCGCCGCGTGAGAGCACAGATACGCAGTATTTT